This T cell receptor beta chain is drawn from a study of cytomegalovirus exposure and HLA in healthy donors. Overall study results and limits: Reportedly, cytomegalovirus status was diagnosed with high sensitivity and specificity.

This clone has just one count. Its antigen is as yet unknown. The CDR3 extends over 15 amino acids. V shed 5 bases and J shed 2 bases, with 13 bases lying between them. Germline V gives CDR1 GTSNPN, CDR2 SVGIG (reference sequence). Assay used: immunoSEQ multiplex PCR; TCRdb lists only in-frame clones, some missing. Of roughly 86,000 clones listed, approximately 95% are singletons. The TCR was taken from a man aged 18 to 35 in good health and CMV-seropositive. The chain employs TRBV30 and TRBJ2-6; weak D call: TRBD2 (6 bases). Input material: PBMCs. The CDR3 DNA reads TGTGCCTGGGCCCTGGGGGGAACTGGGGCCAACGTCCTGACTTTC. This translates into CAWALGGTGANVLTF.